This T cell receptor (beta chain) came from a study of T-cell memory formation after mild COVID-19. Background on the study: Clusters were largely donor specific.

CDR1 and CDR2 (germline): MNHEY, SVGEGT. The CDR3 is 14 amino acids. Trimming removed 6 bases at V and 8 bases at J, with 19 bases between. Constant-segment-primed 5'RACE gave TCR alpha and TCR beta cDNA libraries with sample barcodes and UMIs. TCRdb re-derived calls from the 5' RACE reads in MiXCR, one entry per CDR3 protein. This repertoire shows around 340,000 distinct CDR3 sequences, under 15% found once; its top ten account for 20% to 25%. Study results and limitations: Cross-reactive memory seemingly joined, as some responding clones were found in pre-infection memory. CD4+ contracting clones lay mainly in CM and EM, CD8+ ones in EMRA.

Note on this clonotype: Its cognate antigen is unknown.

The chain joins TRBV6-2 or TRBV6-3 to TRBJ1-2; D is possibly TRBD1 (6 bases). The receptor was derived from a man aged 18 to 30 who had mild COVID-19 (a few samples of this study predate the infection). Cell type and time point are not known. The source material was PBMCs or a T cell subset sorted from them (not recorded which). DNA of the CDR3: TGTGCCAGCAGGTTGGCCGGGACACCTAACGGCTACACCTTC. Translated, it gives CASRLAGTPNGYTF.